A selection of T cell receptor beta chains follows, all from one sample in a study of T cell responses to AZD1222 COVID-19 vaccine. Here immunoSEQ multiplex PCR was the method, and the copy in TCRdb shows in-frame clones only, minus some. The data show approximately 160,000 clones, just over 90% seen once. The material was peripheral blood, obtained on day 0 of AZD1222 vaccination. Every receptor here comes from an adult in good health. Both conserved end residues are part of each CDR3. Fields, in order: clone size, D gene, J gene, V gene, CDR3 protein, CDR3 DNA. The D gene is left open where the match is weak. The size entry is marked missing in some rows and otherwise reads once, few, many or a size class.

size: NA
D: TRBD1
J: TRBJ2-7
V: TRBV7-9
CDR3: CASSLRGGQGYEQYF
DNA: TGTGCCAGCAGCCTTCGGGGGGGACAGGGGTACGAGCAGTACTTC

size: NA
D: TRBD2
J: TRBJ2-7
V: TRBV6-5
CDR3: CASALAENYEQYF
DNA: TGTGCCAGCGCCCTAGCGGAAAACTACGAGCAGTACTTC

size: NA
D: TRBD1
J: TRBJ1-2
V: TRBV2
CDR3: CASSETTGGRGGYGYTF
DNA: TGTGCCAGCAGTGAAACGACAGGGGGCCGGGGTGGCTATGGCTACACCTTC

size: NA
D: NA
J: TRBJ1-1
V: TRBV7-9
CDR3: CASSFTGEAFF
DNA: TGTGCCAGCAGCTTCACAGGGGAAGCTTTCTTT

size: NA
D: TRBD1
J: TRBJ2-1
V: TRBV7-2
CDR3: CASSPRTGGYNEQFF
DNA: TGTGCCAGCAGCCCGAGGACAGGGGGGTACAATGAGCAGTTCTTC

size: NA
D: TRBD1
J: TRBJ1-2
V: TRBV11-2
CDR3: CASTADRDYGYTF
DNA: TGTGCCAGCACCGCCGACAGGGATTATGGCTACACCTTC

size: NA
D: NA
J: TRBJ1-2
V: TRBV7-9
CDR3: CASSSTVYGYTF
DNA: TGTGCCAGCAGCTCGACAGTCTATGGCTACACCTTC

size: NA
D: NA
J: TRBJ1-5
V: TRBV11-2
CDR3: CASSLDGVPGRNQPQHF
DNA: TGTGCCAGCAGCTTAGATGGGGTCCCGGGACGGAATCAGCCCCAGCATTTT

size: NA
D: TRBD2
J: TRBJ2-1
V: TRBV7-2
CDR3: CASSEPGLAGGREQFF
DNA: TGTGCCAGCAGCGAACCGGGACTAGCGGGGGGGCGTGAGCAGTTCTTC

size: few
D: TRBD1
J: TRBJ1-6
V: TRBV9
CDR3: CASRQSRDRKGIWVNSPLHF
DNA: TGTGCCAGCAGACAAAGCCGGGACAGGAAGGGGATATGGGTGAATTCACCCCTCCACTTT

size: NA
D: NA
J: TRBJ1-1
V: TRBV28
CDR3: CASSLSLGGNTEAFF
DNA: TGTGCCAGCAGTTTAAGCCTCGGGGGGAACACTGAAGCTTTCTTT

size: NA
D: NA
J: TRBJ2-1
V: TRBV19
CDR3: CASSIVGASDNEQFF
DNA: TGTGCCAGTAGTATCGTCGGGGCTTCGGACAATGAGCAGTTCTTC

size: NA
D: NA
J: TRBJ2-7
V: TRBV11-3
CDR3: CASSFLGANSYEQYF
DNA: TGTGCCAGCAGCTTTCTGGGGGCGAACTCCTACGAGCAGTACTTC

size: NA
D: NA
J: TRBJ2-7
V: TRBV27
CDR3: CASTGGYEQYF
DNA: TGTGCCAGCACGGGTGGTTACGAGCAGTACTTC

size: NA
D: TRBD1
J: TRBJ2-5
V: TRBV5-4
CDR3: CASSSPGQGLISTQYF
DNA: TGTGCCAGCAGCTCACCGGGACAGGGTCTTATTTCGACCCAGTACTTC

size: NA
D: NA
J: TRBJ1-1
V: TRBV11-2
CDR3: CASSPGASLETFF
DNA: TGTGCCAGCAGCCCGGGGGCATCCCTTGAAACTTTCTTT

size: NA
D: NA
J: TRBJ1-1
V: TRBV28
CDR3: CASSLLTELNTEAFF
DNA: TGTGCCAGCAGTTTACTCACGGAGTTGAACACTGAAGCTTTCTTT

size: NA
D: NA
J: TRBJ2-7
V: TRBV9
CDR3: CASSVGGSPYEQYF
DNA: TGTGCCAGCAGCGTAGGGGGCAGCCCTTACGAGCAGTACTTC

size: NA
D: TRBD1
J: TRBJ2-7
V: TRBV25-1
CDR3: CASSESGTGGYEQYF
DNA: TGTGCCAGCAGTGAATCTGGGACAGGGGGCTACGAGCAGTACTTC

size: NA
D: TRBD1
J: TRBJ1-5
V: TRBV18
CDR3: CASSPGQGVQPQHF
DNA: TGTGCCAGCTCACCGGGACAGGGCGTTCAGCCCCAGCATTTT

size: NA
D: NA
J: TRBJ1-5
V: TRBV6-5
CDR3: CASSYRAHQPQHF
DNA: TGTGCCAGCAGTTACCGGGCTCATCAGCCCCAGCATTTT

size: NA
D: NA
J: TRBJ2-3
V: TRBV11-2
CDR3: CASSLWGATDTQYF
DNA: TGTGCCAGCAGCTTATGGGGGGCCACAGATACGCAGTATTTT

size: NA
D: TRBD1
J: TRBJ1-1
V: TRBV28
CDR3: CASRGGLRMNTEAFF
DNA: TGTGCCAGCAGAGGGGGCTTACGCATGAACACTGAAGCTTTCTTT

size: NA
D: NA
J: TRBJ1-2
V: TRBV2
CDR3: CASNSGVYGYTF
DNA: TGTGCCAGCAACAGTGGGGTCTATGGCTACACCTTC

size: NA
D: NA
J: TRBJ1-2
V: TRBV5-6
CDR3: CASSLGLQDSYGYTF
DNA: TGTGCCAGCAGCCTGGGATTACAGGATTCCTATGGCTACACCTTC

size: NA
D: TRBD1
J: TRBJ1-2
V: TRBV7-2
CDR3: CASSYTGGAGGYTF
DNA: TGTGCCAGCAGCTATACAGGGGGCGCTGGAGGCTACACCTTC

size: NA
D: NA
J: TRBJ1-2
V: TRBV7-8
CDR3: CASSSRRLGRELPDNGYTF
DNA: TGTGCCAGCAGCTCGCGACGGCTGGGAAGGGAGCTCCCGGATAATGGCTACACCTTC

size: NA
D: NA
J: TRBJ1-5
V: TRBV3-1/TRBV3-2
CDR3: CASSPTGYNQPQHF
DNA: TGTGCCAGCAGTCCAACAGGATACAATCAGCCCCAGCATTTT

size: NA
D: NA
J: TRBJ1-2
V: TRBV11-2
CDR3: CASSSPPGYGYTF
DNA: TGTGCCAGCAGCTCTCCCCCGGGCTATGGCTACACCTTC

size: NA
D: TRBD1
J: TRBJ2-5
V: TRBV11-3
CDR3: CASSSEGQGVRETQYF
DNA: TGTGCCAGCAGCTCAGAAGGACAGGGGGTCAGAGAGACCCAGTACTTC

size: NA
D: NA
J: TRBJ1-5
V: TRBV12-5
CDR3: CASGYSPGPNQGNQPQHF
DNA: TGTGCTAGTGGGTACTCACCGGGTCCTAACCAAGGCAATCAGCCCCAGCATTTT

size: few
D: NA
J: TRBJ2-7
V: TRBV29-1
CDR3: CSVHGGQAREQYF
DNA: TGCAGCGTCCATGGGGGGCAGGCACGGGAGCAGTACTTC

size: NA
D: TRBD1
J: TRBJ1-3
V: TRBV5-6
CDR3: CASSWGTVGSGNTIYF
DNA: TGTGCCAGCAGCTGGGGGACAGTCGGGTCTGGAAACACCATATATTTT

size: few
D: TRBD1
J: TRBJ2-1
V: TRBV14
CDR3: CASSRGNQGNRDRGFNEQFF
DNA: TGTGCCAGCAGCCGTGGAAATCAGGGGAACCGGGACAGGGGATTCAATGAGCAGTTCTTC

size: NA
D: TRBD1
J: TRBJ2-1
V: TRBV18
CDR3: CASSPGTGYNEQFF
DNA: TGTGCCAGCTCACCAGGGACAGGGTACAATGAGCAGTTCTTC

size: NA
D: TRBD1
J: TRBJ2-3
V: TRBV7-3
CDR3: CASSLGTGGYTDTQYF
DNA: TGTGCCAGCAGCCTCGGGACAGGGGGCTACACAGATACGCAGTATTTT

size: NA
D: NA
J: TRBJ1-2
V: TRBV19
CDR3: CASSILTRTVWGVGGYTF
DNA: TGTGCCAGTAGTATCTTGACGCGGACCGTTTGGGGGGTCGGCGGCTACACCTTC

size: NA
D: NA
J: TRBJ2-7
V: TRBV5-8
CDR3: CASTTGTASYEQYF
DNA: TGTGCCAGCACGACCGGGACTGCCTCCTACGAGCAGTACTTC

size: NA
D: NA
J: TRBJ2-6
V: TRBV30
CDR3: CAWSDIYISGANVLTF
DNA: TGTGCCTGGAGTGATATCTACATCTCTGGGGCCAACGTCCTGACTTTC

size: NA
D: TRBD2
J: TRBJ2-1
V: TRBV29-1
CDR3: CSVELAEYNEQFF
DNA: TGCAGCGTTGAACTAGCGGAATACAATGAGCAGTTCTTC

size: NA
D: NA
J: TRBJ1-1
V: TRBV10-3
CDR3: CAISDQGKDTEAFF
DNA: TGTGCCATCAGTGACCAAGGGAAGGACACTGAAGCTTTCTTT

size: NA
D: NA
J: TRBJ2-7
V: TRBV5-5
CDR3: CASSSRDTESYEQYF
DNA: TGTGCCAGCAGCTCCCGGGACACGGAGTCCTACGAGCAGTACTTC

size: NA
D: TRBD1
J: TRBJ1-1
V: TRBV19
CDR3: CASRQGNWGTEAFF
DNA: TGTGCCAGTAGACAGGGGAACTGGGGCACTGAAGCTTTCTTT

size: NA
D: TRBD1
J: TRBJ1-5
V: TRBV6-5
CDR3: CASRDRGSGNQPQHF
DNA: TGTGCCAGCAGGGACAGGGGAAGTGGGAATCAGCCCCAGCATTTT

size: NA
D: TRBD1
J: TRBJ1-5
V: TRBV5-5
CDR3: CASSLTGRGPQHF
DNA: TGTGCCAGCAGTCTGACAGGGAGAGGGCCCCAGCATTTT

size: NA
D: NA
J: TRBJ1-1
V: TRBV7-3
CDR3: CASSSGLNTEAFF
DNA: TGTGCCAGCAGCTCCGGGTTAAACACTGAAGCTTTCTTT

size: NA
D: TRBD1
J: TRBJ2-1
V: TRBV18
CDR3: CASSGTGGNEQFF
DNA: TGTGCCAGCTCCGGGACAGGGGGCAATGAGCAGTTCTTC